The next 17 T cell receptor beta chains were all read from a single sample in a study of identical twins (dated by TCRdb to 2016 to 2018). Library generation was performed with 5' RACE. The sequencing machine was an Illumina HiSeq 2000. TCRdb took the public reads, trimmed them with fastp at Q25, ran MiXCR for clone calling and kept in-frame beta chains. CDR3 protein sequences are deduplicated, and each keeps its most common genes and DNA. This sample holds 200,000 to 250,000 distinct CDR3 sequences; about 13% were observed only once. The ten top clones hold 4% to 5% of the sample. The same sample was also studied in work on yellow fever vaccine responses in identical twins.

Sample: memory (CD45RO+) T cells sorted from blood. Explained via the paper, the cell subset or site label denotes: CD45RO+ enriched T cells. These receptors all come from a woman aged 18-30 years in good health.

This chain uses TRBV4-2 with TRBJ2-7; TRBD2 agrees at 13 bases. The J segment lost 10 bases and the V segment lost 1 base, leaving 10 bases of the junction unmatched. The CDR3 extends over 16 amino acids. Looked up from germline, CDR1 is LGHNA and CDR2 is YNFKEQ. The CDR3 region has the DNA TGTGCCAGCAGCCAAGGTTCGGGGACTAGCGGGATTCTCCAGTACTTC. Protein: CASSQGSGTSGILQYF.

This clonotype was detected ten times or more. J is TRBJ1-1 and V is TRBV7-8; the match to TRBD1 covers 7 bases. V was pared by 6 bases and J by 4 bases, with 5 bases of the junction left unmatched. The CDR3 totals 13 residues. Germline loops: CDR1 SGHVS, CDR2 FQNEAQ. CDR3 in amino acids: CASRQTGITEAFF. The CDR3 DNA follows: TGTGCCAGCAGACAGACAGGGATCACTGAAGCTTTCTTT. The whole variable domain, filled in from reference TRBV7-8 and TRBJ1-1, reads GAGVSQSPRYKVAKRGQDVALRCDPISGHVSLFWYQQALGQGPEFLTYFQNEAQLDKSGLPSDRFFAERPEGSVSTLKIQRTQQEDSAVYLCASRQTGITEAFFGQGTRLTVV.

This clonotype has a handful of counts. The chain has TRBV5-6 and TRBJ2-1; TRBD2 matches at 8 bases. CDR3 length: 16 residues. The junction had 9 bases not matched to a gene; V was cut back by 2 bases and J by 5 bases. Germline lookup yields CDR1 SGHDT and CDR2 YYEEEE. In DNA form, the CDR3 reads TGTGCCAGCAGCTTTCTAAGCGGGAGTATGAACAATGAGCAGTTCTTC. It yields the protein CASSFLSGSMNNEQFF.

The chain joins TRBV20-1 to TRBJ2-7; the D is unclear. The germline V gene encodes CDR1 DFQATT and CDR2 SNEGSKA (reference sequence). This CDR3 region has 12 residues. Trimming removed 6 bases from V and 3 bases from J, with 12 bases in between. CDR3 sequence reads: CSARLSNYEQYF. CDR3 sequence (DNA): TGCAGTGCCCGTCTTTCCAACTACGAGCAGTACTTC.

J is TRBJ1-1 and V is TRBV29-1, with D perhaps TRBD1 (6 bases). Germline lookup yields CDR1 SQVTM and CDR2 ANQGSEA. The CDR3 is made up of 13 amino acids. With 3 bases removed from V and 5 bases from J, the gap between germline ends came to 13 bases. The CDR3 bases are TGCAGCGTTGATTTCCAGGGGAGTACTGAAGCTTTCTTT. This translates into CSVDFQGSTEAFF.

This clonotype was seen a few times. This sequence joins TRBV9 and TRBJ1-6, with D hard to call. Germline CDR1 SGDLS, CDR2 YYNGEE. This CDR3 region has 14 residues. V dropped 1 base and J dropped 7 bases, with 9 bases sitting between them. The CDR3 sequence: CASSVSTTNSPLHF. The CDR3 nucleotides are TGTGCCAGCAGCGTAAGCACTACCAATTCACCCCTCCACTTT.

This clonotype was picked up a small number of times. This chain uses TRBV7-2 with TRBJ2-7; either TRBD1 or TRBD2 may supply D (5 bases each). V was trimmed by 5 bases and J by 5 bases, leaving 13 bases between them. Germline values: CDR1 SGHTA, CDR2 FQGNSA. This CDR3 comprises 13 residues. This chain's CDR3 is CASSRGTHDEQYF. CDR3 in DNA: TGTGCCAGCAGCCGTGGGACCCATGACGAGCAGTACTTC.

This chain joins TRBV5-1 and TRBJ2-7, with 7 bases matching TRBD1. Germline V gene lookup returns CDR1 SGHRS and CDR2 YFSETQ. The CDR3 loop spans 13 amino acids. Trimming cost V 4 bases and J 6 bases; bases outside gene matches: 7. The CDR3 sequence: CASSTNRGSEQYF. Here the CDR3 DNA reads TGCGCCAGCAGCACCAACAGGGGCTCCGAGCAGTACTTC.

This clonotype showed up many times. The chain links TRBV29-1 to TRBJ2-2; D remains unclear. The CDR3 has 13 amino acids. Germline-derived CDR1 and CDR2 are SQVTM and ANQGSEA. The germline V and J ends were trimmed by 7 bases and 3 bases, with 12 bases remaining between them. The CDR3 is CSAKATDTGELFF. CDR3 DNA: TGCAGCGCCAAAGCGACGGACACCGGGGAGCTGTTTTTT.

V is TRBV24-1 and J is TRBJ1-5; D gene uncertain. The germline V gene has CDR1 KGHDR and CDR2 SFDVKD. This CDR3 has 12 residues. The germline V and J ends were trimmed by 2 bases and 5 bases, with 3 bases remaining between them. The CDR3 nucleotides are TGTGCCACCAGTGATTACGATCAGCCCCAGCATTTT. Protein product: CATSDYDQPQHF.

This clonotype appeared a few times. The gene calls are TRBV6-1 and TRBJ2-7, with 8 positions matching TRBD1. V was pared by 6 bases and J by 5 bases, with 15 bases of the junction left unmatched. There are 16 residues in the CDR3. Germline V gene data show CDR1 as MNHNS and CDR2 as SASEGT. In DNA, the CDR3 is TGTGCCAGCAGGCGAACCCCCCGAGACAGGGGTAACGAGCAGTACTTC. The encoded protein is CASRRTPRDRGNEQYF.

The chain has TRBV6-1 and TRBJ2-7; 10 nucleotides match TRBD1. V shed 6 bases, J shed 4 bases, and the junction held 9 bases outside the gene matches. CDR3 length: 15 amino acids. Germline lookup yields CDR1 MNHNS and CDR2 SASEGT. CDR3 sequence reads: CASRKVGQGNYEQYF. The CDR3 DNA is TGTGCCAGCAGAAAAGTGGGACAGGGGAATTACGAGCAGTACTTC.

The chain couples TRBV2 to TRBJ2-1, with 11 nucleotides matching TRBD2. V dropped 3 bases and J dropped 7; count of bases not matched to a gene: 11. Germline assignment: CDR1 SNHLY and CDR2 FYNNEI. This CDR3 is built from 17 residues. The CDR3 is CASSDGLSGGASNEQFF. Here the CDR3 DNA reads TGTGCCAGCAGTGACGGCCTTAGCGGGGGGGCCTCAAATGAGCAGTTCTTC.

The V gene is TRBV24-1, the J gene TRBJ2-5, with no clear D. The CDR3 spans 12 residues. V was shortened by 3 bases and J by 9 bases, with 10 bases between the two germline ends. Germline assignment: CDR1 KGHDR and CDR2 SFDVKD. This CDR3 is CATSDPGRAQYF. The DNA of the CDR3 is TGTGCCACCAGTGATCCCGGACGTGCCCAGTACTTC.

This clonotype was picked up a small number of times. The chain joins TRBV10-1 to TRBJ1-1; tentatively, D is TRBD1 (6 bases). This CDR3 comprises 15 residues. V was pared by 2 bases and J by 0 bases, with 10 bases between. Germline CDR1 WNHNN, CDR2 SYGVQD (reference sequence). The CDR3 DNA is TGCGCCAGCAGTGAGGAGGGGGACATGAACACTGAAGCTTTCTTT. It codes for CASSEEGDMNTEAFF.

In its sample, this clonotype was seen a few times. The V call is TRBV7-2, the J call TRBJ2-7, with D possibly being TRBD1 or TRBD2 (5 bases each). CDR1 SGHTA and CDR2 FQGNSA come from the germline V gene. The CDR3 has 14 amino acids. Trimming cost V 0 bases and J 3 bases, with 9 bases left between them. The CDR3 region is CASSLAGPNYEQYF. CDR3 nucleotides: TGTGCCAGCAGCTTAGCGGGACCTAACTACGAGCAGTACTTC.

The chain recombines TRBV5-8 with TRBJ2-6; the D is unclear. Looked up from germline, CDR1 is SGHTS and CDR2 is YDEGEE. The germline V and J ends were trimmed by 3 bases and 0 bases, with 10 bases remaining between them. The length of the CDR3 is 16 residues. CDR3 bases: TGTGCCAGCAGCTCCACCCAGTTCTCTGGGGCCAACGTCCTGACTTTC. This translates into CASSSTQFSGANVLTF. The complete variable domain, with remaining parts taken from reference TRBV5-8 and TRBJ2-6, reads EAGVTQSPTHLIKTRGQQATLRCSPISGHTSVYWYQQALGLGLQFLLWYDEGEERNRGNFPPRFSGRQFPNYSSELNVNALELEDSALYLCASSSTQFSGANVLTFGAGSRLTVL.